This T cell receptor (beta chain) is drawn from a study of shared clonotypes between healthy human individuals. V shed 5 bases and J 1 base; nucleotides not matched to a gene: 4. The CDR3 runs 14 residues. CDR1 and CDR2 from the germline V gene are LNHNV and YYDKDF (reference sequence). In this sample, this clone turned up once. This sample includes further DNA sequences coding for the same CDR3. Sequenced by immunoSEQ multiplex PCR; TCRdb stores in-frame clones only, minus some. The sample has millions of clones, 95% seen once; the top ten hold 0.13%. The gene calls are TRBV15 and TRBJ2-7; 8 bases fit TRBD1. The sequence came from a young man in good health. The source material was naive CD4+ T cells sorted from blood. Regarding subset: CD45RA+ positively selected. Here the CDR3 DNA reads TGTGCCACCAGCCCAGGACAGGGATCCTACGAGCAGTACTTC. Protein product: CATSPGQGSYEQYF.